These 14 T cell receptor beta chains came from one sample sequenced in a study of identical twins. Using its own MiXCR run on the 5' RACE reads, TCRdb lists one record per CDR3 protein. This sample carries about 100,000 distinct CDR3 sequences, 5.9% of them seen once, and the ten largest clones take about an eighth. The material sequenced was memory T cells sorted from blood. Source of these receptors: a woman between 50 and 59 years old in good health.

This clonotype was found many times. The rearrangement joins TRBV6-5 to TRBJ2-1, with 7 bases that match TRBD2. V was pared by 0 bases and J by 10 bases, with 9 bases of the junction left unmatched. The CDR3 consists of 15 residues. Germline V gene sequence: CDR1 MNHEY, CDR2 SVGAGI. The CDR3 sequence is CASSYSTGTTEEQFF. The CDR3 DNA sequence: TGTGCCAGCAGTTACTCGACCGGGACTACCGAGGAGCAGTTCTTC.

In this sample, this clonotype turned up many times. This chain uses TRBV25-1 with TRBJ1-2; D is ambiguous. The V end was cut by 1 base, the J end by 3 bases, with 9 bases between. There are 14 residues in the CDR3. CDR1 MGHDK and CDR2 SYGVNS come from the germline V gene. CDR3: CASSESGGYYGYTF. For the CDR3, the DNA is TGTGCCAGCAGTGAATCGGGAGGGTACTATGGCTACACCTTC.

This clonotype was observed at least ten times. The CDR3 nucleotides read TGCGCCAGCAGCTTCCAGGGGCGGACTGAAGCTTTCTTT. It codes for CASSFQGRTEAFF. This sequence joins TRBV5-1 and TRBJ1-1, with D tentatively TRBD1 (6 bases). This CDR3 region has 13 residues. Germline loops: CDR1 SGHRS, CDR2 YFSETQ. Trimming shortened V by 2 bases and J by 5 bases, and 10 bases separated the two germline ends.

The chain employs TRBV5-4 and TRBJ2-7; possible D gene TRBD2, 5 bases. CDR1 SGHNT and CDR2 YYREEE come from the germline V gene (reference sequence). V was clipped by 0 bases and J by 7 bases, with 14 bases between them. There are 14 residues in the CDR3. Written as DNA, the CDR3 is TGTGCCAGCAGCTTGGGGCAGGCGAGAGGGGAGCAGTACTTC. Residues: CASSLGQARGEQYF.

This clonotype has ten or more counts. V gene TRBV20-1 combines with J gene TRBJ2-1; the D is unclear. Looked up from germline, CDR1 is DFQATT and CDR2 is SNEGSKA (reference sequence). The CDR3 is made up of 11 amino acids. The chain's CDR3 is CTPKAYNEQFF. In DNA, the CDR3 is TGCACCCCGAAGGCCTACAATGAGCAGTTCTTC.

A word on this clonotype: A read error may explain this, as a much larger clone is one base away. The chain recombines TRBV9 with TRBJ1-2, with D perhaps matching TRBD1 (5 bases). The CDR3 consists of 14 residues. CDR1 and CDR2 from the germline V gene are SGDLS and YYNGEE. DNA for the CDR3: TGTGCCAGCAGCGTAGGAGGGGCTAACTATGGCTACCCCTTC. Translated, it gives CASSVGGANYGYPF.

This clonotype has more than one count but fewer than ten. V and J are TRBV14 and TRBJ2-2, with TRBD2 matching 8 bases. Germline V lookup: CDR1 SGHDN, CDR2 FVKESK. The CDR3 sequence is 18 residues long. V dropped 4 bases and J dropped 1; count of bases not matched to a gene: 11. Written as DNA, the CDR3 is TGTGCCAGCAGCCTCTCAGCCCTAGCGGGCTTGAACACCGGGGAGCTGTTTTTT. Protein: CASSLSALAGLNTGELFF. The complete variable domain, with remaining parts taken from reference TRBV14 and TRBJ2-2, reads EAGVTQFPSHSVIEKGQTVTLRCDPISGHDNLYWYRRVMGKEIKFLLHFVKESKQDESGMPNNRFLAERTGGTYSTLKVQPAELEDSGVYFCASSLSALAGLNTGELFFGEGSRLTVL.

Many counts were recorded for this clonotype. CDR3: CASSPTTLTDTQYF. The CDR3 DNA reads as TGTGCCAGCTCACCAACGACGCTCACAGATACGCAGTATTTT. The chain carries TRBV18 and TRBJ2-3; D uncertain. CDR3 size: 14 residues. CDR1 KGHSH and CDR2 LQKENI come from the germline V gene. The V and J ends lost 2 bases and 2 bases respectively, with 8 bases between them.

In this sample, this clonotype turned up many times. CDR3 amino acids: CSAETDKQYF. DNA of the CDR3: TGCAGTGCTGAGACGGATAAACAGTACTTC. The V and J genes are TRBV20-1 and TRBJ2-7, with no clear D. The CDR3 runs to 10 residues. CDR1 is DFQATT and CDR2 is SNEGSKA in the germline V gene (reference sequence). The V end lost 5 bases, the J end lost 10 bases, and 12 bases lay between the germline ends.

This clonotype was observed many times. The chain recombines TRBV7-2 with TRBJ2-3; D is perhaps TRBD2 (5 bases). This CDR3 is 15 amino acids long. Germline values: CDR1 SGHTA, CDR2 FQGNSA. V was cut by 4 bases and J by 6 bases, with 17 bases left in between. CDR3 nucleotide sequence: TGTGCCAGCAGCTCAGGACTTCGAAACCCGGATACGCAGTATTTT. It yields the protein CASSSGLRNPDTQYF.

This clonotype is medium-sized (0.01 to 0.1%). The chain is built from TRBV5-1 and TRBJ2-1, with TRBD2 identical over 10 bases. The V and J ends lost 4 bases and 5 bases, in that order; junction bases with no gene match: 9. CDR1 and CDR2 (germline): SGHRS, YFSETQ. The length of the CDR3 is 16 residues. This CDR3 reads CASSESPGLANNEQFF. In DNA, the CDR3 is TGCGCCAGCAGCGAATCTCCGGGACTAGCGAACAATGAGCAGTTCTTC.

Many counts were recorded for this clonotype. The CDR3 region has the DNA TGTGCCATCAGTGACATCGGTGACGTCCTGACTTTC. Residues: CAISDIGDVLTF. V and J are TRBV10-3 and TRBJ2-6; D ambiguous. This CDR3 is built from 12 residues. Trimming took off 3 bases at V and 11 bases at J, with 8 bases between the two ends. Per the germline V gene, CDR1 is ENHRY and CDR2 is SYGVKD.

This clonotype was observed many times. The chain joins TRBV5-1 to TRBJ1-4, with D hard to call. V lost 5 bases to trimming and J lost 6 bases, with 11 bases between them. This CDR3 comprises 13 residues. The germline V gene encodes CDR1 SGHRS and CDR2 YFSETQ. CDR3: CASRDGNDEKLFF. The CDR3, as DNA: TGCGCCAGCAGAGACGGAAATGATGAAAAACTGTTTTTT.

This clonotype was counted ten times or more. The rearrangement uses TRBV10-3 and TRBJ2-1; 10 bases are a match to TRBD1. Per germline, CDR1 ENHRY and CDR2 SYGVKD. Trimming cost V 11 bases and J 4 bases; bases outside gene matches: 11. CDR3 size: 15 residues. CDR3 residues: CASHPGTGAYNEQFF. CDR3 nucleotides: TGTGCCTCCCACCCCGGGACAGGGGCATACAATGAGCAGTTCTTC.